This is a list of T cell receptor beta chains from one sample in a study of T cell changes during pregnancy in multiple sclerosis. The assay was immunoSEQ multiplex PCR, and TCRdb's table has in-frame clones only and misses some. The table shows 40,000 to 55,000 clones, with 92% occurring only once. Material for sequencing was peripheral blood. The receptors derive from a female donor with multiple sclerosis, enrolled in a pregnancy study. Each CDR3 is given with its conserved first and last residue. Each record gives: V gene, D gene, clone size, J gene, CDR3 protein, CDR3 DNA. The D gene is left open where the match is weak. Some rows have no size entry. The others give once, few or many, or a class for an expanded clone.

>TRBV29-1|TRBD1|.|TRBJ1-5
CSVVDRGLGQPQHF
TGCAGCGTTGTTGATAGGGGGCTTGGCCAGCCCCAGCATTTT
>TRBV11-2|.|.|TRBJ1-1
CASSSSTGRNTEAFF
TGTGCCAGCAGCAGTTCGACAGGCCGGAACACTGAAGCTTTCTTT
>TRBV30|.|.|TRBJ1-1
CAWSQEGALEAFF
TGTGCCTGGAGTCAAGAGGGTGCGCTTGAAGCTTTCTTT
>TRBV7-2|.|.|TRBJ1-1
CASSLVVQGRLNTEAFF
TGTGCCAGCAGCTTAGTAGTACAGGGCCGATTGAACACTGAAGCTTTCTTT
>TRBV11-3|TRBD1|.|TRBJ2-1
CASSLEGQGEYNEQFF
TGTGCCAGCAGCTTAGAGGGACAGGGGGAATACAATGAGCAGTTCTTC
>TRBV5-1|TRBD2|.|TRBJ2-3
CASSLAGTDTQYF
TGCGCCAGCAGCTTAGCGGGGACAGATACGCAGTATTTT
>TRBV7-2|.|.|TRBJ2-2
CASSLASSRVANTGELFF
TGTGCCAGCAGCTTAGCGTCTAGCCGGGTCGCGAACACCGGGGAGCTGTTTTTT
>TRBV5-5|TRBD1|.|TRBJ1-2
CASSGDRGLLDGGYTF
TGTGCCAGCAGTGGGGACAGGGGGCTTTTGGACGGTGGCTACACCTTC
>TRBV5-4|.|.|TRBJ1-2
CASSSQGSYGYTF
TGTGCCAGCAGCTCTCAGGGATCCTATGGCTACACCTTC
>TRBV18|TRBD1|.|TRBJ2-7
CASSRRDRDAEQYF
TGTGCCAGCTCACGCAGGGACAGGGATGCCGAGCAGTACTTC
>TRBV6-1|.|.|TRBJ1-5
CASSEGSGQPQHF
TGTGCCAGCAGTGAAGGATCCGGTCAGCCCCAGCATTTT
>TRBV7-9|.|few|TRBJ2-2
CASSPPKRAAGELFF
TGTGCCAGCAGCCCCCCCAAGCGGGCTGCCGGGGAGCTGTTTTTT
>TRBV19|.|.|TRBJ2-1
CASSMTWRESYEQFF
TGTGCCAGTAGTATGACCTGGAGGGAGAGCTATGAGCAGTTCTTC
>TRBV11-3|.|.|TRBJ2-5
CASSPGWGETQYF
TGTGCCAGCAGCCCCGGGTGGGGGGAGACCCAGTACTTC